The subject of this entry is one TCR beta chain. Its antigen is currently not known. To determine HCMV serostatus, a commercial ELISA kit was used to detect HCMV-specific IgG in serum. Peripheral blood mononuclear cells were isolated from blood by Ficoll density gradient centrifugation. TCRdb lists the instrument as Illumina HiSeq 2000. TCR beta cDNA libraries were prepared using 5'RACE template switching, which introduced a universal primer site and unique molecular identifiers. cDNA synthesis was primed from the TCR beta constant segment and was followed by two successive PCR amplification steps. As for the authors' bioinformatics: Reads were demultiplexed and grouped by UMI with MIGEC, and clonotypes were assembled and quantified with MiTCR. To exclude erroneous sequences, any TCR cDNA sequence not supported by at least two reads was discarded. The tcR package was used for downstream repertoire analysis, and clonotypes were matched across fractions by CDR3 nucleotide sequence plus V segment. VDJmatch was used to annotate antigen specificity against VDJdb, with one amino acid substitution allowed in CDR3. TCRdb reprocessed the raw reads; every CDR3 protein sequence is a single record, and DNA is not supplied. None of the V and J calls come from the authors' own analysis; TCRdb made them. This specimen's table enumerates some 16,000 distinct CDR3 sequences. Of the sample, 50% to 70% falls within the top ten clones.

The data were taken from a study of T cells expressing NK-cell markers (dated by TCRdb to 2020 to 2022). Study-level background: TCR beta-chain repertoires were profiled in sorted CD3+CD56+NKG2C+, CD3+CD56+NKG2C- and CD3+CD56-NKG2C+ T-cell subsets from about 8 donors. Among the eight sequenced donors, seven were HCMV-seropositive and one was HCMV-seronegative. All eight donors whose samples were sequenced were randomly selected healthy volunteers, three of them men and five women. The libraries were sequenced on Illumina HiSeq 2000/2500, MiSeq or NextSeq, producing 2 x 150 bp reads.

Beyond this particular receptor, the publication reports: Those dominant clonotypes were again the most abundant among CD3+CD56-NKG2C+ cells in several donors, at roughly 28.3-65%. In more than 5 donors, the dominant CD3+CD56+NKG2C+ clonotypes ranked among the top 10 CD8+ clonotypes, making up about 1.0-7.5% of CD8+ T cells. Whether the expanded NKG2C-expressing T cell clones were specific for HCMV antigens was left unclear.

The CDR3 covers 16 residues, taking in both the cysteine and the phenylalanine. No DNA appears here. The germline V gene yields LGHNA for CDR1 and YNFKEQ for CDR2. The rearrangement combines TRBV4-2 with TRBJ1-3; no DNA is available, so the TRBD1 call from TCRdb remains unchecked. The sample consisted of blood T cells: a sorted CD56 or NKG2C T cell subset, CD4+ or CD8+ T cells, or bulk PBMC T cells (not recorded which). The receptor comes from a man aged 18-70 years in good health. For the CDR3, the sequence is CASSHTQAGTGNTIYF.